This T cell receptor beta chain was sequenced during a study of shared clonotypes between healthy human individuals. At the level of the study: A couple of women and a few men aged 18 to 49 made up the donors.

This CDR3 has 13 amino acids. The germline CDR1 and CDR2 sequences are SGHDN and FVKESK. V lost 4 bases and J lost 9; bases outside the gene matches: 8. The data were produced by immunoSEQ multiplex PCR, yet TCRdb's version contains in-frame clones alone and is incomplete. The table includes a few million clones, around 90% detected once. Comment on this clone: What it binds is not known.

Study findings and constraints: Sampling involved blood alone; tissue repertoires likely differ. Among four donors, around 5% of naive CD4 clonotypes were found in common. Larger richness was generally estimated for naive than memory subsets.

The rearrangement links TRBV14 to TRBJ1-1, with TRBD1 identical over 7 bases. This TCR derives from a man aged 18 to 30 in good health. Sequenced: naive CD4+ T cells sorted from blood. Subset: CD45RA+ positively selected. The CDR3 loop reads CASSPAGTVKAFF. The DNA for the CDR3 is TGTGCCAGCAGCCCAGCCGGGACAGTAAAAGCTTTCTTT.